The subject of this entry is one T cell receptor beta chain. This sample is part of a study of identifying expanded T cells in peripheral blood. This CDR3 is built from 12 residues. The germline V gene encodes CDR1 SGHTA and CDR2 FQGNSA. The germline V and J ends were trimmed by 4 bases and 4 bases, with 5 bases remaining between them. During the collection period, no donor immune events like infections were recorded. The data were produced by immunoSEQ multiplex PCR, yet TCRdb's version contains in-frame clones alone and is incomplete. The sample includes about 110,000 clones, approximately 90% of them seen just once.

This receptor was taken from a person aged 18 to 75 in good health. Sequenced: blood. The chain is built from TRBV7-2 and TRBJ1-3, with D uncertain. The CDR3 region has the DNA TGTGCCAGCAGCTCTGGGGGAAACACCATATATTTT. This translates into CASSSGGNTIYF.